The rows below give T cell receptor beta chains drawn from one sample of a study of cytomegalovirus exposure and HLA in healthy donors. Using immunoSEQ multiplex PCR, the repertoire was profiled, and TCRdb retains in-frame clones only, with some absent. The repertoire holds under 200,000 clones, with about 88% as singletons. The sample comprised PBMCs. Receptors were obtained from a woman aged 18-29 years in good health and CMV-seronegative. Each CDR3 is given with its conserved first and last residue.

TRBJ2-3	TRBV7-8	CASSLNRQGSTDTQYF
TRBJ2-7	TRBV19	CASSIEPGYEQYF
TRBJ2-2	TRBV9	CASSVATARDTSTGELFF
TRBJ2-2	TRBV7-8	CASSLILAENTGELFF
TRBJ2-7	TRBV6-6	CASSYGGHGQYF
TRBJ2-1	TRBV7-3	CASSPPGIAEFNEQFF
TRBJ2-7	TRBV19	CASSLTGVYEQYF
TRBJ2-2	TRBV6-6	CASSYSISGELFF
TRBJ1-5	TRBV27	CASSRRGNQPQHF
TRBJ2-2	TRBV7-3	CASSPTSVGGELFF
TRBJ1-3	TRBV7-2	CASSLDQPEVNTIYF
TRBJ2-1	TRBV4-2	CASSQGGGASYNEQFF
TRBJ1-5	TRBV30	CAWSRTDSNQPQHF
TRBJ2-7	TRBV12-5	CASGPMEQGPKRYEQYF
TRBJ2-5	TRBV28	CASRGRPRGREETQYF
TRBJ1-2	TRBV11-2	CASSSGNRGLYGYTF
TRBJ1-2	TRBV6-6	CASTHTPDGVYGYTF
TRBJ2-1	TRBV4-1	CASSPSGGMSYNEQFF
NA	TRBV27	CASSLSVPSFAYEQYF
TRBJ2-5	TRBV4-2	CASSQSLVPGEETQYF
TRBJ1-1	TRBV5-1	CASSLVEPTEAFF
TRBJ1-4	TRBV27	CASRSGWQGEKLFF
NA	TRBV19	CASSATGGPGEQYF
TRBJ1-2	TRBV30	CAWSVHRVGGYTF
TRBJ1-1	TRBV19	CASSIGTGGFEAFF
TRBJ1-2	TRBV27	CASSPRQRRDGYTF
TRBJ1-3	TRBV5-4	CASSSGGASSGNTIYF
TRBJ1-2	TRBV28	CASRPQGDYGYTF
TRBJ2-7	TRBV7-9	CASSLSGGQGEQYF
TRBJ1-4	TRBV27	CASRRDRVEKLFF
TRBJ2-3	TRBV9	CASSEIAGVADTQYF
TRBJ1-1	TRBV6-1	CASSEIDGQGNTEAFF
TRBJ1-1	TRBV23-1	CAAKPGTGGWGAFF
TRBJ2-7	TRBV28	CASSHGGESGSYEQYF
TRBJ2-3	TRBV7-2	CASSLNRGASTDTQYF
TRBJ1-1	TRBV7-9	CASSPWGGTEAFF
TRBJ2-2	TRBV27	CASSIGTGDAGELFF
TRBJ2-7	TRBV4-1	CASSQETATYEQYF
TRBJ1-1	TRBV2	CASSEAGGTEAFF
TRBJ1-6	TRBV5-6	CASSPPGQRAPESPLHF
TRBJ1-4	TRBV28	CASSLRLPLLQEYNEKLFF
TRBJ2-3	TRBV4-1	CASSRTVTVITDTQYF
TRBJ2-7	TRBV5-1	CASSLWGYSYEQYF
TRBJ1-2	TRBV6-5	CASSYTLDSYYGYTF
TRBJ2-3	TRBV21-1	CASSTGLAGESDTQYF
TRBJ2-7	TRBV5-4	CASSLYPGPYEQYF
TRBJ2-1	TRBV13	CASSLGGAFTSGGSNEQFF
TRBJ2-1	TRBV4-1	CASSRSGTTSSYNEQFF